The next 9 T cell receptor beta chains were all read from a single sample in a study of blood T cell repertoires in COVID-19. Assay: immunoSEQ multiplex PCR; the TCRdb copy retains only in-frame clones and omits some. This sample has about 44,000 clones; about 81% occur once, and the top ten carry under 45%. Material for sequencing was peripheral blood. The source is a human donor in a cohort sampled during active COVID-19.

This clone was counted a single time. V and J are TRBV10-3 and TRBJ1-2; possible D gene TRBD1, 6 bases. The germline V gene has CDR1 ENHRY and CDR2 SYGVKD. CDR3 length equals 14 residues. V lost 0 bases, J lost 4 bases, and 9 bases lay in between. DNA for the CDR3: TGTGCCATCAGTGAGTCTGGGACAAGCTATGGCTACACCTTC. Translating gives CAISESGTSYGYTF.

Written as DNA, the CDR3 is TGTGCCAGCAGCCCCACTCCCGGGACAGGTGTCTACAATGAGCAGTTCTTC. It translates to CASSPTPGTGVYNEQFF. This sequence joins TRBV9 and TRBJ2-1, with TRBD1 matching over 8 bases. This CDR3 is built from 17 residues. Germline CDR1 SGDLS, CDR2 YYNGEE. The trim removed 4 bases at V and 3 bases at J, leaving 12 bases unmatched.

V usage is TRBV7-8 and J usage is TRBJ1-1; TRBD1 is a possible D gene (5 bases). This CDR3 region has 15 residues. V was pared by 0 bases and J by 0 bases, with 8 bases between. Per the germline V gene, CDR1 is SGHVS and CDR2 is FQNEAQ. The DNA of the CDR3 is TGTGCCAGCAGCTTAGCGGCAGGGCTGAACACTGAAGCTTTCTTT. It codes for CASSLAAGLNTEAFF.

This chain joins TRBV6-5 and TRBJ1-1, with 7 bases that match TRBD1. After removal of 5 bases from V and 3 bases from J, the junction contained 6 bases not matched to a gene. Germline CDR1 MNHEY, CDR2 SVGAGI. The CDR3 extends over 14 amino acids. In DNA form, the CDR3 reads TGTGCCAGCAGTCTCCGGGACAGAGACACTGAAGCTTTCTTT. It is translated as CASSLRDRDTEAFF.

DNA for the CDR3: TGTGCCAGCAGTCAGCACAGGGCCCAGGATACCCAGTACTTC. Protein product: CASSQHRAQDTQYF. The chain uses TRBV6-2 or TRBV6-3 and TRBJ2-5, with D possibly TRBD1 on 6 matching bases. Germline V gene data show CDR1 as MNHEY and CDR2 as SVGEGT. This CDR3 has 14 amino acids. Trimming shortened V by 5 bases and J by 8 bases, and 18 bases separated the two germline ends.

The chain employs TRBV7-6 and TRBJ2-1; 13 bases are a match to TRBD2. The CDR3 consists of 15 residues. CDR1 is SGHVS and CDR2 is FNYEAQ in the germline V gene. With V trimmed by 5 bases and J by 5 bases, 3 bases remained unmatched. The DNA of the CDR3 is TGTGCCAGCAGCCCTACTAGCGGGGGGGACAATGAGCAGTTCTTC. It yields the protein CASSPTSGGDNEQFF.

In its sample, this clone was seen a few times. The chain carries TRBV10-3 and TRBJ1-6; 8 bases agree with TRBD1. The germline V gene encodes CDR1 ENHRY and CDR2 SYGVKD. This CDR3 is built from 13 residues. V lost 8 bases to trimming and J lost 7 bases; unmatched junction nucleotides: 4. Written as DNA, the CDR3 is TGTGCCATCGGCGGACAGGGAAATTCACCCCTCCACTTT. It yields the protein CAIGGQGNSPLHF.

V gene TRBV2 combines with J gene TRBJ1-3; a weak D match, TRBD1 (5 bases). V gave up 4 bases and J gave up 0 bases, with 10 bases separating them. Germline loops: CDR1 SNHLY, CDR2 FYNNEI. CDR3 length equals 15 residues. The CDR3: CASSVAGGSGNTIYF. CDR3 bases: TGTGCCAGCAGTGTTGCGGGGGGCTCTGGAAACACCATATATTTT.

J is TRBJ1-2 and V is TRBV18; D is unresolved. The CDR3 has 13 residues. V lost 3 bases to trimming and J lost 11 bases, with 16 bases between them. Germline V gene lookup returns CDR1 KGHSH and CDR2 LQKENI. DNA of the CDR3: TGTGCCAGCTCACCGGATTACGGACGGGAGTACACCTTC. This codes for CASSPDYGREYTF.